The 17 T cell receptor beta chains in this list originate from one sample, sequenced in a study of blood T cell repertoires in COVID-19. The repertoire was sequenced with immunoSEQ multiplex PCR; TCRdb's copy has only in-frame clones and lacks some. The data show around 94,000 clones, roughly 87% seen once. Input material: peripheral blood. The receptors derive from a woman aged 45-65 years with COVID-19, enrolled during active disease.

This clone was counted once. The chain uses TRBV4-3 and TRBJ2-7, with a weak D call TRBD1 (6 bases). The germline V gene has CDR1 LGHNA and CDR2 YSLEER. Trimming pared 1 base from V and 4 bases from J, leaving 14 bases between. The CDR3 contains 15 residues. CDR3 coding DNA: TGCGCCAGCAGCCAAGGGACAGCCTTTTATTACGAGCAGTACTTC. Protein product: CASSQGTAFYYEQYF.

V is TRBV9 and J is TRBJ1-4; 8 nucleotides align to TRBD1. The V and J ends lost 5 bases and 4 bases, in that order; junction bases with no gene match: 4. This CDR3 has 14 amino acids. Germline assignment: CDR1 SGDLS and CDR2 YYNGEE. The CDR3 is CASSQQGGNEKLFF. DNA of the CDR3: TGTGCCAGCAGTCAACAGGGGGGTAATGAAAAACTGTTTTTT.

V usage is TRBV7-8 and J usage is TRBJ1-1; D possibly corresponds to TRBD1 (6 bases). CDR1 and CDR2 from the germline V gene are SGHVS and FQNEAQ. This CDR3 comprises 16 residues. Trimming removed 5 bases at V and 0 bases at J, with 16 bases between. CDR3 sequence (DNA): TGTGCCAGCAGCCCAGAAAGGGGGGGAATGAACACTGAAGCTTTCTTT. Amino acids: CASSPERGGMNTEAFF.

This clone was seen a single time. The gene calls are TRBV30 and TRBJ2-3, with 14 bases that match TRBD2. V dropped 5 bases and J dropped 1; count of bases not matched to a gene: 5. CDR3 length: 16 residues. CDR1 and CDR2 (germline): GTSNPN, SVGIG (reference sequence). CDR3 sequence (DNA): TGTGCCTGGGGACTAGCGGGGGGTGTGGGCACAGATACGCAGTATTTT. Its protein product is CAWGLAGGVGTDTQYF.

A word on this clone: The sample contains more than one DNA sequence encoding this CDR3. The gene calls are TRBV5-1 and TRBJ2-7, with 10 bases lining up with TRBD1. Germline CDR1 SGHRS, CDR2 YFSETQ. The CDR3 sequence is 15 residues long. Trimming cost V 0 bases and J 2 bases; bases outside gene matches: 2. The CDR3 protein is CASSLGGTGAYEQYF. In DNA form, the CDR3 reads TGCGCCAGCAGCTTGGGAGGGACAGGGGCCTACGAGCAGTACTTC.

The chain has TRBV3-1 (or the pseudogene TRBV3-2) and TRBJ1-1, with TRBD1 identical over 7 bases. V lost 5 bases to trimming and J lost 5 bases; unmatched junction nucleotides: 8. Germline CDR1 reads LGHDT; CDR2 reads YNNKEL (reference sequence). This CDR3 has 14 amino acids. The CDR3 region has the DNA TGTGCCAGCAGCGGTAGACAGGGATGGACTGAAGCTTTCTTT. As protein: CASSGRQGWTEAFF.

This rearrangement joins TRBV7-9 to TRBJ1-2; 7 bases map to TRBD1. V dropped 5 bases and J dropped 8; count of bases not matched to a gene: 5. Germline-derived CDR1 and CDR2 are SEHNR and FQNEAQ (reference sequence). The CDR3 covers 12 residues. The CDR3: CASSKGTEGYTF. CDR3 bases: TGTGCCAGCAGCAAGGGGACAGAAGGCTACACCTTC. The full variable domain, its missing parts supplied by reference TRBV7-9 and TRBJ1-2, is DTGVSQNPRHKITKRGQNVTFRCDPISEHNRLYWYRQTLGQGPEFLTYFQNEAQLEKSRLLSDRFSAERPKGSFSTLEIQRTEQGDSAMYLCASSKGTEGYTFGSGTRLTVV.

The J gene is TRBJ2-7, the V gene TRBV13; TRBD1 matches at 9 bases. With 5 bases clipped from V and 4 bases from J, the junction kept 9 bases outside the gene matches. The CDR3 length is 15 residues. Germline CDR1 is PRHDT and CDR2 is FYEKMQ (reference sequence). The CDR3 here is CASSGTGTGTYEQYF. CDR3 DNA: TGTGCCAGCAGCGGAACCGGGACAGGGACGTACGAGCAGTACTTC. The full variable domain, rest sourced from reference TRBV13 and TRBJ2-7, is AAGVIQSPRHLIKEKRETATLKCYPIPRHDTVYWYQQGPGQDPQFLISFYEKMQSDKGSIPDRFSAQQFSDYHSELNMSSLELGDSALYFCASSGTGTGTYEQYFGPGTRLTVT.

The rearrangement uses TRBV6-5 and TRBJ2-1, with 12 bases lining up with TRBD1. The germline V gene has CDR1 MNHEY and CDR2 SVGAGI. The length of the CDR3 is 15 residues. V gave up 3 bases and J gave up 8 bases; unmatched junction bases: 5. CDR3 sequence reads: CASSYGTGGPDEQFF. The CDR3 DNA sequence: TGTGCCAGCAGTTATGGGACAGGGGGCCCGGATGAGCAGTTCTTC.

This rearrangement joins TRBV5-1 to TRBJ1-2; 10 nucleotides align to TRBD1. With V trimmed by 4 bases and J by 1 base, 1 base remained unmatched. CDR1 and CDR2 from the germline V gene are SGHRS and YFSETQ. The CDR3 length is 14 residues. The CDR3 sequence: CASSRTGGNYGYTF. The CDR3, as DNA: TGCGCCAGCAGCAGGACAGGGGGTAACTATGGCTACACCTTC.

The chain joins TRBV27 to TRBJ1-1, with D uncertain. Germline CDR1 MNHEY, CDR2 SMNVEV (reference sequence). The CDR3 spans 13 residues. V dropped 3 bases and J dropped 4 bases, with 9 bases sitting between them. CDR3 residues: CASSFLRGTEAFF. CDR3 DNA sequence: TGTGCCAGCAGTTTCCTCAGAGGCACTGAAGCTTTCTTT.

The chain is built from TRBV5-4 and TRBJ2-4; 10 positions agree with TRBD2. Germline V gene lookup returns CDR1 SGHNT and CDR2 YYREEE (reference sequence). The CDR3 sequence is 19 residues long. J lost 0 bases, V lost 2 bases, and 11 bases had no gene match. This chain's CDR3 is CASSFGPQAGGLAKNIQYF. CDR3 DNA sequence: TGTGCCAGCAGCTTTGGGCCCCAAGCGGGGGGGTTAGCCAAAAACATTCAGTACTTC. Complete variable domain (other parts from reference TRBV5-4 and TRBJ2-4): ETGVTQSPTHLIKTRGQQVTLRCSSQSGHNTVSWYQQALGQGPQFIFQYYREEENGRGNFPPRFSGLQFPNYSSELNVNALELDDSALYLCASSFGPQAGGLAKNIQYFGAGTRLSVL.

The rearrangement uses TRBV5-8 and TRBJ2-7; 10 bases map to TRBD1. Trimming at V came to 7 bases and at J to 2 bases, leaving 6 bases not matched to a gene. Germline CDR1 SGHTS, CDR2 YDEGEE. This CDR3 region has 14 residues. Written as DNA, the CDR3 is TGTGCCAGCCCCGAGGGACAGGGGCCCTACGAGCAGTACTTC. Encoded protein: CASPEGQGPYEQYF.

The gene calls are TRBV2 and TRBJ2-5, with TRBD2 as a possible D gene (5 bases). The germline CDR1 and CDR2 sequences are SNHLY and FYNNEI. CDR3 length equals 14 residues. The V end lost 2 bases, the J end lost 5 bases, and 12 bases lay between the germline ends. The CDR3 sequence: CASSERELGETQYF. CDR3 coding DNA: TGTGCCAGCAGTGAAAGGGAGCTCGGCGAGACCCAGTACTTC.

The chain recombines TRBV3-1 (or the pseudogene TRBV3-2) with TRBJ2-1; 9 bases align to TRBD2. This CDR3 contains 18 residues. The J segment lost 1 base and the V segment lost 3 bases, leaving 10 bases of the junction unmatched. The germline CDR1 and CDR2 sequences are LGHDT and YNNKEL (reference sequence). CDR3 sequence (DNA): TGTGCCAGCAGCCATAGTGCGGGGGGGCAACAATCCTACAATGAGCAGTTCTTC. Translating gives CASSHSAGGQQSYNEQFF.

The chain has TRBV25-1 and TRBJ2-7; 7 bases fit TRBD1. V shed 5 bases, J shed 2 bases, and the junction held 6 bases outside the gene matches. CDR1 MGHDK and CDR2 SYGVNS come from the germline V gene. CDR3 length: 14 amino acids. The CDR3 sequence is CASSNLGQAYEQYF. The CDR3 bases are TGTGCCAGCAGTAACCTCGGACAGGCCTACGAGCAGTACTTC.

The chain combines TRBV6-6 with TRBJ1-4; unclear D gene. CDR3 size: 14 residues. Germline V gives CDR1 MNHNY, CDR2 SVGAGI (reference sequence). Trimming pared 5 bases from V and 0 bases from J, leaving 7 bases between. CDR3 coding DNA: TGTGCCAGCAGTACAGTTGCAACTAATGAAAAACTGTTTTTT. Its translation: CASSTVATNEKLFF.